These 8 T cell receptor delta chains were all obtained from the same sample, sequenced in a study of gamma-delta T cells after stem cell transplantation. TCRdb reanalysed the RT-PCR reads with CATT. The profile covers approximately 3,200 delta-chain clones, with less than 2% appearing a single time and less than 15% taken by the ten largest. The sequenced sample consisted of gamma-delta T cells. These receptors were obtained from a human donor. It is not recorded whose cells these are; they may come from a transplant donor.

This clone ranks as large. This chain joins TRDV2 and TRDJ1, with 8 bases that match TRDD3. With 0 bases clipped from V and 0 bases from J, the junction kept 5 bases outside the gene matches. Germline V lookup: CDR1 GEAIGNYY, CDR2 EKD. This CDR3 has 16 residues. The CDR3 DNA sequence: TGTGCCTGTGACACCTTGGGGGATTACGACACCGATAAACTCATCTTT. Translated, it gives CACDTLGDYDTDKLIF.

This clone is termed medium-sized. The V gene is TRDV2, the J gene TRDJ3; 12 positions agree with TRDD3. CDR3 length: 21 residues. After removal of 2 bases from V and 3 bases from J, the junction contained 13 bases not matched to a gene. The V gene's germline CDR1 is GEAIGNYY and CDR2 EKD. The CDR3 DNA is TGTGCCTGTGACATCGTACTGGGGGATACTGTATCGCTCTGGGACACCCGACAGATGTTTTTC. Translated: CACDIVLGDTVSLWDTRQMFF.

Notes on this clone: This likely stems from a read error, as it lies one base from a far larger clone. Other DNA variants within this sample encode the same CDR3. CDR3: CACDTAEPSFPRGLIF. In nucleotides, the CDR3 is TGTGCTTGTGACACCGCGGAGCCTTCGTTCCCTCGTGGACTCATCTTT. The V gene is TRDV2, the J gene TRDJ1; D might be TRDD2 (5 bases). Germline loops: CDR1 GEAIGNYY, CDR2 EKD. The CDR3 loop spans 16 amino acids.

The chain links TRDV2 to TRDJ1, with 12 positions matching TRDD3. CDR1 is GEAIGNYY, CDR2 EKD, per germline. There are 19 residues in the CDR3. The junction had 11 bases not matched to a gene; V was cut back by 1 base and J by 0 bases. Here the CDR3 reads CACDTLRTGGYLHTDKLIF. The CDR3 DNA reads TGTGCCTGTGACACTCTCCGTACTGGGGGATACCTACACACCGATAAACTCATCTTT.

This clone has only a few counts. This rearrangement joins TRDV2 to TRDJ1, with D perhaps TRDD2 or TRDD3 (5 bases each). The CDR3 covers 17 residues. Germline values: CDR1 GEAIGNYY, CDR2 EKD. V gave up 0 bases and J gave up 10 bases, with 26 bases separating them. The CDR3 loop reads CACDTVPTLVGNSALIF. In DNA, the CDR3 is TGTGCCTGTGACACCGTCCCTACTCTAGTGGGGAATTCCGCACTCATCTTT.

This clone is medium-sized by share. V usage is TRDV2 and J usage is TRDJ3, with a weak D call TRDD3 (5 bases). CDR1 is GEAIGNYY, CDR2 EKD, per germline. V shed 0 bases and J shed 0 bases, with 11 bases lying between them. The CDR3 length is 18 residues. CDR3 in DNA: TGTGCCTGTGACACCGGGGGGCCTAGCTCCTGGGACACCCGACAGATGTTTTTC. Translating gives CACDTGGPSSWDTRQMFF.

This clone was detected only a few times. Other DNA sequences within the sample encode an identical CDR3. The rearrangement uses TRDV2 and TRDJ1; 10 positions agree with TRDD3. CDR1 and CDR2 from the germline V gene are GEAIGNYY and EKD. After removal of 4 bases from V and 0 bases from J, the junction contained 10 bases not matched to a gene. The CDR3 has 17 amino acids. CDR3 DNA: TGTGCCTGTGATGCCTTACTGGGGGATGAGTACACCGATAAACTCATCTTT. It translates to CACDALLGDEYTDKLIF.

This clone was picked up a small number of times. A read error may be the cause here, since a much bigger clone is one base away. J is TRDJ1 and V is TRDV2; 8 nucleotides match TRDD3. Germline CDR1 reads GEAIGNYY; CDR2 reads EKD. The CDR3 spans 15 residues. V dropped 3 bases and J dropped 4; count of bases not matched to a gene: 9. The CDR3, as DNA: TGTGCCTGTGACGCCCTTACTGGGGGTAACGATAAACTCATCTTT. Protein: CACDALTGGNDKLIF.